These 32 T cell receptor beta chains originate from one sample sequenced in a study of blood T cell repertoires in COVID-19. Data came from immunoSEQ multiplex PCR; TCRdb stores just in-frame clones and leaves some out. Among 150,000 to 160,000 clones listed, approximately 80% were seen once. Sequenced sample: peripheral blood. Receptor source: an older woman with COVID-19, enrolled during active disease.

The chain has TRBV3-1 (or the pseudogene TRBV3-2) and TRBJ1-1, with a weak D call TRBD1 (5 bases). Trimming removed 4 bases at V and 1 base at J, with 13 bases between. In germline, CDR1 is LGHDT, CDR2 YNNKEL (reference sequence). The CDR3 is 15 amino acids. This chain's CDR3 is CASSRDGGRNTEAFF. DNA of the CDR3: TGTGCCAGCAGCCGTGACGGGGGTAGGAACACTGAAGCTTTCTTT.

This CDR3 reads CASSPLSGGRGIQYF. The CDR3, as DNA: TGTGCCAGCAGTCCCCTTAGCGGAGGGCGGGGTATTCAGTACTTC. The chain combines TRBV27 with TRBJ2-4; D is perhaps TRBD2 (6 bases). CDR1 and CDR2 (germline): MNHEY, SMNVEV (reference sequence). This CDR3 has 15 residues. Trimming stripped 5 bases from V and 10 bases from J, with 21 bases between.

Worth noting for this clone: The same CDR3 also results from other DNA sequences found in this sample. The genes are TRBV9 and TRBJ2-1; the match to TRBD2 covers 10 bases. V was clipped by 2 bases and J by 2 bases; unmatched bases: 1. The germline V gene encodes CDR1 SGDLS and CDR2 YYNGEE. The CDR3 length is 15 residues. CDR3 sequence (DNA): TGTGCCAGCAGCGTTACTAGCGGGGCCTACAATGAGCAGTTCTTC. Residues: CASSVTSGAYNEQFF.

A note on this clone: Other nucleotide sequences in the sample specify the same CDR3. The chain joins TRBV18 to TRBJ1-3; D gene ambiguous. Germline assignment: CDR1 KGHSH and CDR2 LQKENI. CDR3 length: 14 amino acids. V was trimmed by 3 bases and J by 1 base, leaving 7 bases between them. CDR3 in DNA: TGTGCCAGCTCACCTCAGGCGTCTGGAAACACCATATATTTT. Protein sequence: CASSPQASGNTIYF.

The chain links TRBV3-1 (or the pseudogene TRBV3-2) to TRBJ1-1; D not resolved. CDR3 size: 14 residues. The V end lost 4 bases, the J end lost 5 bases, and 14 bases lay between the germline ends. The germline V gene encodes CDR1 LGHDT and CDR2 YNNKEL (reference sequence). The CDR3 nucleotides read TGTGCCAGCAGCCTCAATCGGTTTGGTACTGAAGCTTTCTTT. It translates to CASSLNRFGTEAFF.

This clone was seen once. The chain employs TRBV2 and TRBJ2-5, with D perhaps matching TRBD1 (5 bases). The CDR3 is 12 amino acids. Trimming cost V 4 bases and J 5 bases, with 8 bases left between them. In germline, CDR1 is SNHLY, CDR2 FYNNEI. The CDR3 nucleotides are TGTGCCAGCAGTGCAGGGTTCGAGACCCAGTACTTC. The encoded protein is CASSAGFETQYF.

V is TRBV4-1 and J is TRBJ2-7; 11 bases map to TRBD1. There are 16 residues in the CDR3. Germline assignment: CDR1 MGHRA and CDR2 YSYEKL. V shed 1 base and J 1 base; nucleotides not matched to a gene: 3. CDR3 in DNA: TGCGCCAGCAGCCAAGCGGACAGGGGGCCTTCCTACGAGCAGTACTTC. Protein sequence: CASSQADRGPSYEQYF.

The J gene is TRBJ2-3, the V gene TRBV15, with D maybe TRBD2 (6 bases). CDR1 and CDR2 from the germline V gene are LNHNV and YYDKDF (reference sequence). The length of the CDR3 is 15 residues. V dropped 2 bases and J dropped 2 bases, with 11 bases sitting between them. Here the CDR3 DNA reads TGTGCCACCAGCAGAACGGGACTCTCCACAGATACGCAGTATTTT. Its protein is CATSRTGLSTDTQYF.

The genes are TRBV5-4 and TRBJ1-1, with 7 positions matching TRBD1. Germline loops: CDR1 SGHNT, CDR2 YYREEE (reference sequence). Trimming at V came to 4 bases and at J to 1 base, leaving 7 bases not matched to a gene. The CDR3 covers 15 residues. The CDR3 is CASSLGQAPNTEAFF. In nucleotides, the CDR3 is TGTGCCAGCAGCCTAGGACAGGCCCCGAACACTGAAGCTTTCTTT.

The chain uses TRBV10-2 and TRBJ1-1; 7 bases fit TRBD1. V lost 1 base, J lost 6 bases, and 5 bases stayed unmatched. CDR1 is WSHSY, CDR2 SAAADI, per germline. This CDR3 spans 14 amino acids. The CDR3 nucleotides are TGCGCCAGCAGTGAGTATGGTACAGGGGCTGAAGCTTTCTTT. Translating gives CASSEYGTGAEAFF.

The chain couples TRBV6-1 to TRBJ2-2; D uncertain. The CDR3 has 14 amino acids. Germline V gene lookup returns CDR1 MNHNS and CDR2 SASEGT. The V gene lost 2 bases and the J gene lost 6 bases, with 10 bases spanning the gap. DNA for the CDR3: TGTGCCAGCAGTGAATCAATTGGAGCCGGGGAGCTGTTTTTT. This gives the protein CASSESIGAGELFF.

The chain recombines TRBV27 with TRBJ2-6; D gene ambiguous. Germline CDR1 reads MNHEY; CDR2 reads SMNVEV (reference sequence). Trimming stripped 2 bases from V and 0 bases from J, with 8 bases between. This CDR3 has 16 amino acids. The CDR3, as DNA: TGTGCCAGCAGTTTACTTCCTCTCTCTGGGGCCAACGTCCTGACTTTC. Translating it yields CASSLLPLSGANVLTF. The variable domain in full, with the rest retrieved from reference TRBV27 and TRBJ2-6, is EAQVTQNPRYLITVTGKKLTVTCSQNMNHEYMSWYRQDPGLGLRQIYYSMNVEVTDKGDVPEGYKVSRKEKRNFPLILESPSPNQTSLYFCASSLLPLSGANVLTFGAGSRLTVL.

The chain uses TRBV5-4 and TRBJ1-1; possibly TRBD1 for D (6 bases). The CDR3 has 14 amino acids. The germline gives CDR1 SGHNT, CDR2 YYREEE (reference sequence). The V gene lost 4 bases and the J gene lost 1 base, with 11 bases spanning the gap. CDR3: CASSQDRRNTEAFF. CDR3 sequence (DNA): TGTGCCAGCAGCCAGGACAGAAGGAACACTGAAGCTTTCTTT.

Here the CDR3 DNA reads TGTGCCAGCAGTTTAAACAGCAACACCATATATTTT. Its translation: CASSLNSNTIYF. The chain has TRBV12-3 or TRBV12-4 and TRBJ1-3; D unclear. The CDR3 length is 12 residues. V was clipped by 2 bases and J by 7 bases, with 6 bases between them.

The chain carries TRBV5-1 and TRBJ2-1; maybe TRBD1 (6 bases). The ends were cut back, 1 base at V and 2 bases at J, with 7 bases in the middle. The CDR3 totals 14 residues. Germline CDR1 SGHRS, CDR2 YFSETQ. The CDR3: CASSLSGAYNEQFF. For the CDR3, the DNA is TGCGCCAGCAGCTTGTCAGGGGCCTACAATGAGCAGTTCTTC.

The chain couples TRBV24-1 to TRBJ1-2, with TRBD1 matching 9 bases. After removal of 3 bases from V and 7 bases from J, the junction contained 8 bases not matched to a gene. Per germline, CDR1 KGHDR and CDR2 SFDVKD. This CDR3 is 15 amino acids long. This CDR3 is CATSDHGDRAGGYTF. Written as DNA, the CDR3 is TGTGCCACCAGTGATCATGGGGACAGGGCCGGTGGCTACACCTTC.

V gene TRBV24-1 combines with J gene TRBJ2-1; TRBD1 is a possible D gene (7 bases). Germline V gene data show CDR1 as KGHDR and CDR2 as SFDVKD. V lost 4 bases and J lost 4, with 13 bases in between. The CDR3 consists of 15 residues. The CDR3 here is CATSEAGGFYNEQFF. CDR3 DNA sequence: TGTGCCACCAGTGAAGCAGGGGGGTTTTACAATGAGCAGTTCTTC.

The count of this clone is one. The rearrangement links TRBV11-3 to TRBJ2-2, with 8 bases that match TRBD1. The CDR3 totals 15 residues. V was clipped by 1 base and J by 5 bases; unmatched bases: 3. CDR1 is SGHNT and CDR2 is YENEEA in the germline V gene. The CDR3 spells CASSLGTGRTGELFF. The CDR3 coding sequence is TGTGCCAGCAGCTTAGGGACAGGGAGGACCGGGGAGCTGTTTTTT.

The V call is TRBV6-1, the J call TRBJ1-1, with D perhaps TRBD1 (5 bases). The CDR3 spans 15 residues. V was trimmed by 0 bases and J by 5 bases, leaving 13 bases between them. Germline loops: CDR1 MNHNS, CDR2 SASEGT. CDR3 region: CASSEAPGFRTEAFF. The CDR3 DNA is TGTGCCAGCAGTGAAGCACCAGGGTTTAGGACTGAAGCTTTCTTT.

This clone was observed many times. V and J are TRBV7-2 and TRBJ1-1, with TRBD1 identical over 8 bases. Germline-derived CDR1 and CDR2 are SGHTA and FQGNSA. After removal of 5 bases from V and 4 bases from J, the junction contained 6 bases not matched to a gene. The CDR3 contains 14 residues. CDR3 nucleotide sequence: TGTGCCAGCAGCCTCAGGGGGCGCAGCACTGAAGCTTTCTTT. It encodes CASSLRGRSTEAFF.

The chain links TRBV7-9 to TRBJ2-1, with TRBD2 as a possible D gene (5 bases). The germline V and J ends were trimmed by 7 bases and 0 bases, with 19 bases remaining between them. The CDR3 length is 17 residues. The V gene's germline CDR1 is SEHNR and CDR2 FQNEAQ (reference sequence). This CDR3 reads CASNRWAAGFSYNEQFF. In DNA, the CDR3 is TGTGCCAGCAACCGATGGGCGGCGGGCTTCTCCTACAATGAGCAGTTCTTC.

V gene TRBV19 combines with J gene TRBJ1-6; 12 nucleotides agree with TRBD1. CDR3 size: 16 residues. The V gene end was trimmed by 5 bases and the J gene end by 10 bases; junction bases not matched to a gene: 9. CDR1 is LNHDA and CDR2 is SQIVND in the germline V gene (reference sequence). The DNA of the CDR3 is TGTGCCAGTAGTCCCGGGACAGGGGGCGCTGGGTCACCCCTCCACTTT. Amino acids: CASSPGTGGAGSPLHF. Full variable domain (remainder filled in from reference TRBV19 and TRBJ1-6): DGGITQSPKYLFRKEGQNVTLSCEQNLNHDAMYWYRQDPGQGLRLIYYSQIVNDFQKGDIAEGYSVSREKKESFPLTVTSAQKNPTAFYLCASSPGTGGAGSPLHFGNGTRLTVT.

The V call is TRBV5-1, the J call TRBJ2-1; tentatively, D is TRBD2 (6 bases). The CDR3 totals 15 residues. The V gene's germline CDR1 is SGHRS and CDR2 YFSETQ. The V end was cut by 0 bases, the J end by 6 bases, with 13 bases between. This CDR3 is CASSLAGAGSNEQFF. The DNA for the CDR3 is TGCGCCAGCAGCTTGGCGGGAGCGGGTAGCAATGAGCAGTTCTTC.

The genes are TRBV6-1 and TRBJ2-5; TRBD2 agrees at 10 bases. The ends lost 0 bases at V and 2 bases at J; junction bases unmatched: 9. This CDR3 is 18 amino acids long. In germline, CDR1 is MNHNS, CDR2 SASEGT. CDR3 DNA: TGTGCCAGCAGTGAAGCGGCTAGCGGGGGCGGTAGACAAGAGACCCAGTACTTC. Encoded protein: CASSEAASGGGRQETQYF.

This chain joins TRBV5-1 and TRBJ1-2; tentatively, D is TRBD1 (6 bases). V was shortened by 1 base and J by 8 bases, with 18 bases between the two germline ends. Germline CDR1 SGHRS, CDR2 YFSETQ. The CDR3 covers 15 residues. The CDR3 region has the DNA TGCGCCAGCAGCTTGTCCGTCCAGGGGACATACGGCTACACCTTC. Protein product: CASSLSVQGTYGYTF.

The J gene is TRBJ1-1, the V gene TRBV6-5; perhaps TRBD1 as D (5 bases). Germline V gene data show CDR1 as MNHEY and CDR2 as SVGAGI. This CDR3 is 15 amino acids long. V was cut by 5 bases and J by 2 bases, with 15 bases left in between. CDR3 DNA: TGTGCCAGCAGTCGTGAAGGGAGGGGAAACACTGAAGCTTTCTTT. Encoded protein: CASSREGRGNTEAFF.

The chain links TRBV4-2 to TRBJ2-7, with TRBD1 matching over 8 bases. V trimming: 1 base; J trimming: 4 bases; junction bases outside the gene matches: 0. The CDR3 runs 13 residues. Germline V gene lookup returns CDR1 LGHNA and CDR2 YNFKEQ. The CDR3 loop is CASSQGTGYEQYF. The CDR3, as DNA: TGTGCCAGCAGCCAAGGGACAGGGTACGAGCAGTACTTC.

The gene calls are TRBV5-1 and TRBJ2-3, with TRBD1 matching over 7 bases. The germline V gene has CDR1 SGHRS and CDR2 YFSETQ. This CDR3 region has 14 residues. Trimming removed 4 bases from V and 3 bases from J; junction bases left unmatched: 5. CDR3 protein: CASSKTGTTDTQYF. The CDR3 bases are TGCGCCAGCAGCAAGACAGGGACGACAGATACGCAGTATTTT.

This chain links TRBV10-3 with TRBJ2-5; possible D gene TRBD2, 5 bases. V shed 6 bases and J shed 2 bases, with 13 bases lying between them. The CDR3 length is 14 residues. Germline-derived CDR1 and CDR2 are ENHRY and SYGVKD. CDR3 nucleotide sequence: TGTGCCATCAGGGCCGACGGGATTCAAGAGACCCAGTACTTC. Translating it yields CAIRADGIQETQYF.

The V call is TRBV11-3, the J call TRBJ1-1; D ambiguous. This CDR3 comprises 13 residues. Per germline, CDR1 SGHNT and CDR2 YENEEA. Trimming cost V 0 bases and J 6 bases, with 8 bases left between them. CDR3 DNA sequence: TGTGCCAGCAGCTTAGATCGGGGTCCTGAAGCTTTCTTT. Translating it yields CASSLDRGPEAFF.

The CDR3 here is CASSRDRDYGYTF. CDR3 sequence (DNA): TGTGCCAGCAGCCGAGACAGGGACTATGGCTACACCTTC. The chain combines TRBV12-3 or TRBV12-4 with TRBJ1-2; TRBD1 matches at 7 bases. Unmatched junction bases numbered 4, after V lost 6 bases and J lost 3 bases. CDR3 size: 13 residues.

The chain has TRBV7-9 and TRBJ1-2; no reliable D call. Germline values: CDR1 SEHNR, CDR2 FQNEAQ (reference sequence). This CDR3 has 12 amino acids. With 2 bases removed from V and 7 bases from J, the gap between germline ends came to 8 bases. The CDR3 sequence is CASSLPPSGYTF. The CDR3 region has the DNA TGTGCCAGCAGCTTACCCCCGAGTGGCTACACCTTC.